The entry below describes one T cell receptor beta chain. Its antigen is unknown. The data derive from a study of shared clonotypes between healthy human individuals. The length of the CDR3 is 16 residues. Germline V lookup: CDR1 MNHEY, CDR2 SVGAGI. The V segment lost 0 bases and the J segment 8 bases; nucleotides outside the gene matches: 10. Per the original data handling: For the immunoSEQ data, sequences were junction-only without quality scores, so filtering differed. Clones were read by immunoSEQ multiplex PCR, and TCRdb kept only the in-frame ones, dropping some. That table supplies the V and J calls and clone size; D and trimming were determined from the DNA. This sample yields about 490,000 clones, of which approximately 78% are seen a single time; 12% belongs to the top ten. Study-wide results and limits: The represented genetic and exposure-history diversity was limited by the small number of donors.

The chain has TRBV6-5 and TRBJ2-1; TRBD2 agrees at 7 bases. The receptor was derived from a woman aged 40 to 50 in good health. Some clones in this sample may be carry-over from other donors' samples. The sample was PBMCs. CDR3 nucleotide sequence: TGTGCCAGCAGTTACTCGGGCGGGAGTTGGCTCGATGAGCAGTTCTTC. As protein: CASSYSGGSWLDEQFF.